Shown below are 24 T cell receptor beta chains from a single sample sequenced in a study of shared clonotypes between healthy human individuals. The table came from immunoSEQ multiplex PCR; TCRdb's copy has only in-frame clones and leaves some out. Of about 490,000 clones listed, 65% to 80% are singletons. The sample was PBMCs. All receptors derive from a middle-aged woman in good health. Some clones in this sample may be carry-over from other donors' samples.

A single count supports this clone. The genes are TRBV5-1 and TRBJ2-5; tentatively, D is TRBD2 (7 bases). The CDR3 contains 14 residues. Germline V CDR1 and CDR2: SGHRS, YFSETQ. Trimming took 4 bases from V and 5 from J, leaving 15 bases between them. CDR3 coding DNA: TGCGCCAGCAGCGGCGAACAGGGAGGGGAGACCCAGTACTTC. Translating it yields CASSGEQGGETQYF.

This clone was found once. The rearrangement joins TRBV28 to TRBJ2-2, with no clear D. Trimming cost V 3 bases and J 1 base, with 6 bases left between them. The CDR3 runs to 14 residues. The V gene's germline CDR1 is MDHEN and CDR2 SYDVKM. CDR3 DNA: TGTGCCAGCAGTTTGTGGCGGAACACCGGGGAGCTGTTTTTT. Translating gives CASSLWRNTGELFF.

The chain links TRBV19 to TRBJ1-1; D is possibly TRBD1 (5 bases). This CDR3 spans 14 amino acids. Germline values: CDR1 LNHDA, CDR2 SQIVND (reference sequence). Deletions cut 1 base from V and 4 bases from J, with 10 bases between. CDR3: CASSIVEGPTEAFF. The CDR3 coding sequence is TGTGCCAGTAGTATAGTTGAGGGACCCACTGAAGCTTTCTTT.

This chain uses TRBV11-3 with TRBJ2-7; D remains ambiguous. This CDR3 contains 15 residues. The V gene lost 11 bases and the J gene lost 2 bases, with 22 bases spanning the gap. CDR1 is SGHNT and CDR2 is YENEEA in the germline V gene. The CDR3 sequence: CAPPPLDRVPYEQYF. The CDR3 DNA reads as TGTGCCCCGCCCCCCCTTGATCGGGTACCCTACGAGCAGTACTTC. Drawing the rest from reference TRBV11-3 and TRBJ2-7, the complete variable domain is EAGVVQSPRYKIIEKKQPVAFWCNPISGHNTLYWYLQNLGQGPELLIRYENEEAVDDSQLPKDRFSAERLKGVDSTLKIQPAELGDSAVYLCAPPPLDRVPYEQYFGPGTRLTVT.

This chain joins TRBV5-1 and TRBJ2-7; D remains ambiguous. This CDR3 has 13 amino acids. Germline values: CDR1 SGHRS, CDR2 YFSETQ. Trimming left V 1 base short and J 3 bases short, with 8 bases between. Written as DNA, the CDR3 is TGCGCCAGCAGCTTGTCTGGGAACTACGAGCAGTACTTC. Encoded protein: CASSLSGNYEQYF. Full variable domain (rest looked up from reference TRBV5-1 and TRBJ2-7): KAGVTQTPRYLIKTRGQQVTLSCSPISGHRSVSWYQQTPGQGLQFLFEYFSETQRNKGNFPGRFSGRQFSNSRSEMNVSTLELGDSALYLCASSLSGNYEQYFGPGTRLTVT.

In regard to this clone: With a much larger clone just one base away, this may be a read error. This chain uses TRBV19 with TRBJ2-2; no clear D. CDR3 length: 15 residues. With 5 bases removed from V and 7 bases from J, the gap between germline ends came to 17 bases. Germline values: CDR1 LNHDA, CDR2 SQIVND (reference sequence). The CDR3 coding sequence is TGTGCCAGTAGTCAATACCCGAGCAGGATCGGGGAGCTGTTTTTT. It translates to CASSQYPSRIGELFF. The entire variable domain, with the rest obtained from reference TRBV19 and TRBJ2-2, is as follows: DGGITQSPKYLFRKEGQNVTLSCEQNLNHDAMYWYRQDPGQGLRLIYYSQIVNDFQKGDIAEGYSVSREKKESFPLTVTSAQKNPTAFYLCASSQYPSRIGELFFGEGSRLTVL.

The CDR3, as DNA: TGTGCCAGCAGCAGGACCGGGACGGACTACGAGCAGTACTTC. Its translation is CASSRTGTDYEQYF. V usage is TRBV11-3 and J usage is TRBJ2-7; D possibly uses TRBD1 or TRBD2 (5 bases each). CDR3 length: 14 amino acids. V lost 5 bases and J 3 bases, leaving 14 bases between the germline ends. Germline CDR1 and CDR2: SGHNT and YENEEA.

This clone was seen a handful of times. Other DNA variants within this sample encode the same CDR3. The chain links TRBV28 to TRBJ1-5; D remains unclear. Per the germline V gene, CDR1 is MDHEN and CDR2 is SYDVKM. Trimming removed 7 bases from V and 4 bases from J, with 8 bases in between. This CDR3 comprises 12 residues. CDR3 in amino acids: CASKYSNQPQHF. The CDR3 DNA sequence: TGTGCCAGCAAGTACAGTAATCAGCCCCAGCATTTT. The full variable domain, rest sourced from reference TRBV28 and TRBJ1-5, is DVKVTQSSRYLVKRTGEKVFLECVQDMDHENMFWYRQDPGLGLRLIYFSYDVKMKEKGDIPEGYSVSREKKERFSLILESASTNQTSMYLCASKYSNQPQHFGDGTRLSIL.

This rearrangement joins TRBV7-3 to TRBJ2-6, with D possibly being TRBD1 (6 bases). Trimming took off 5 bases at V and 0 bases at J, with 14 bases between the two ends. Looked up from germline, CDR1 is SGHTA and CDR2 is FQGTGA. This CDR3 contains 17 residues. CDR3 DNA sequence: TGTGCCAGCAGCCCACAGGGCGATCTCTCTGGGGCCAACGTCCTGACTTTC. Encoded protein: CASSPQGDLSGANVLTF.

This clone was counted between two and nine times. V gene TRBV5-5 combines with J gene TRBJ1-1; no clear D. In germline, CDR1 is SGHKS, CDR2 YYEKEE (reference sequence). The CDR3 is 16 residues long. V lost 4 bases and J lost 5, with 21 bases in between. The CDR3 sequence: CASSPLGLDGLTEAFF. The CDR3 DNA follows: TGTGCCAGCAGCCCGCTGGGCCTGGACGGCCTAACTGAAGCTTTCTTT.

J is TRBJ2-7 and V is TRBV27; 9 bases are shared with TRBD2. Germline-derived CDR1 and CDR2 are MNHEY and SMNVEV (reference sequence). CDR3 length: 16 amino acids. J gave up 2 bases and V 5 bases, and 10 bases lay outside the gene matches. Here the CDR3 DNA reads TGTGCCAGCAGTGCCTATAGCGGGAGAAACACCTACGAGCAGTACTTC. Its protein is CASSAYSGRNTYEQYF.

This chain links TRBV25-1 with TRBJ2-5; TRBD2 aligns across 14 bases. The DNA end is a closer match to TRBJ2-7, so the J assignment may be wrong. Germline CDR1 and CDR2: MGHDK and SYGVNS. The CDR3 length is 16 residues. Written as DNA, the CDR3 is TGTGCCAGCAGTGAGCCGGGACTAGCGGGAGTCCACGAGCAGTACTTC. This sequence encodes CASSEPGLAGVHEQYF.

The V call is TRBV30, the J call TRBJ2-3, with TRBD2 matching 8 bases. CDR1 is GTSNPN and CDR2 is SVGIG in the germline V gene (reference sequence). The ends lost 4 bases at V and 1 base at J; junction bases unmatched: 7. The CDR3 spans 15 residues. In nucleotides, the CDR3 is TGTGCCTGGATACAAGCGGGAGTCGGCACAGATACGCAGTATTTT. Protein: CAWIQAGVGTDTQYF.

The chain employs TRBV19 and TRBJ2-7; maybe TRBD2 (6 bases). V was clipped by 5 bases and J by 2 bases, with 13 bases between them. Germline V gene data show CDR1 as LNHDA and CDR2 as SQIVND (reference sequence). This CDR3 is built from 14 residues. The CDR3, as DNA: TGTGCCAGTAGTCGGGACTCCCGCGCCTACGAGCAGTACTTC. This codes for CASSRDSRAYEQYF.

The chain links TRBV5-1 to TRBJ1-2; 8 bases align to TRBD1. Per the germline V gene, CDR1 is SGHRS and CDR2 is YFSETQ. The CDR3 sequence is 17 residues long. The ends lost 4 bases at V and 3 bases at J; junction bases unmatched: 14. The CDR3 coding sequence is TGCGCCAGCAGCACCGGACAGGGTGGGGCACTGGACTATGGCTACACCTTC. Protein sequence: CASSTGQGGALDYGYTF.

The chain is built from TRBV6-5 and TRBJ1-2, with D tentatively TRBD1 (5 bases). Germline V gene sequence: CDR1 MNHEY, CDR2 SVGAGI. The V gene lost 2 bases and the J gene lost 8 bases, with 12 bases spanning the gap. This CDR3 is built from 13 residues. The CDR3 here is CASSYLQGWGYTF. CDR3 nucleotide sequence: TGTGCCAGCAGTTACCTGCAGGGTTGGGGCTACACCTTC.

Comment on this clone: A read error likely explains this, since a far larger clone differs by one base. Distinct nucleotide sequences in the sample also encode this CDR3. V and J are TRBV4-1 and TRBJ1-1; D is ambiguous. CDR3 length: 15 amino acids. Germline V gene data show CDR1 as MGHRA and CDR2 as YSYEKL. CDR3 sequence reads: CASSQGSGGYTEAFF. CDR3 nucleotide sequence: TGCGCCAGCAGCCAGGGCTCGGGTGGGTACACTGAGGCTTTCTTT.

Concerning this clone: Other DNA sequences from this sample encode an identical CDR3 as well. This chain joins TRBV30 and TRBJ1-3, with D uncertain. The germline CDR1 and CDR2 sequences are GTSNPN and SVGIG (reference sequence). The CDR3 loop spans 14 amino acids. The V end was cut by 0 bases, the J end by 1 base, with 7 bases between. This CDR3 reads CAWSVRGSGNTIYF. CDR3 DNA: TGTGCCTGGAGTGTCCGGGGTTCTGGAAACACCATATATTTT.

The chain recombines TRBV19 with TRBJ1-3, with TRBD1 as a possible D gene (6 bases). This CDR3 is built from 15 residues. Trimming stripped 6 bases from V and 1 base from J, with 13 bases between. CDR1 LNHDA and CDR2 SQIVND come from the germline V gene (reference sequence). The DNA of the CDR3 is TGTGCCAGTAGCCAACCCAGGGGTTCTGGAAACACCATATATTTT. This sequence encodes CASSQPRGSGNTIYF. Based on the CDR3 plus reference TRBV19 and TRBJ1-3, the full variable domain is DGGITQSPKYLFRKEGQNVTLSCEQNLNHDAMYWYRQDPGQGLRLIYYSQIVNDFQKGDIAEGYSVSREKKESFPLTVTSAQKNPTAFYLCASSQPRGSGNTIYFGEGSWLTVV.

This chain links TRBV7-8 with TRBJ2-1, with D unresolved. CDR1 SGHVS and CDR2 FQNEAQ come from the germline V gene. There are 17 residues in the CDR3. The V and J ends lost 6 bases and 2 bases respectively, with 20 bases between them. In DNA, the CDR3 is TGTGCCAGCAGTCATATAGTGGCCGCCCAAGCCTACAATGAGCAGTTCTTC. Translating gives CASSHIVAAQAYNEQFF.

This clone was seen only once. J is TRBJ1-5 and V is TRBV6-6; perhaps TRBD1 as D (6 bases). Trimming removed 0 bases at V and 5 bases at J, with 14 bases between. Germline V CDR1 and CDR2: MNHNY, SVGAGI (reference sequence). This CDR3 is 16 amino acids long. CDR3 nucleotides: TGTGCCAGCAGTTACTCGCGGCAGGGGCACGATCAGCCCCAGCATTTT. Translation: CASSYSRQGHDQPQHF.

The chain recombines TRBV19 with TRBJ1-3, with no clear D. The V and J ends lost 3 bases and 0 bases respectively, with 9 bases between them. From germline, CDR1 is LNHDA and CDR2 SQIVND (reference sequence). CDR3 length: 15 amino acids. Here the CDR3 reads CASSIWKSSGNTIYF. For the CDR3, the DNA is TGTGCCAGTAGTATCTGGAAGAGCTCTGGAAACACCATATATTTT.

This clone was found many times. The same CDR3 can be traced to other DNA sequences in this sample. This chain joins TRBV4-1 and TRBJ1-5, with D unresolved. Germline-derived CDR1 and CDR2 are MGHRA and YSYEKL. The CDR3 has 13 residues. Trimming took off 0 bases at V and 6 bases at J, with 6 bases between the two ends. Here the CDR3 DNA reads TGCGCCAGCAGCCAAGAGGAAGGTCAGCCCCAGCATTTT. Protein product: CASSQEEGQPQHF.

The chain uses TRBV5-4 and TRBJ2-5; 8 nucleotides match TRBD2. The CDR3 loop spans 14 amino acids. Per the germline V gene, CDR1 is SGHNT and CDR2 is YYREEE (reference sequence). V dropped 7 bases and J dropped 5; count of bases not matched to a gene: 10. The CDR3 region is CASGREGPRETQYF. CDR3 coding DNA: TGTGCCAGCGGTCGGGAGGGCCCTCGGGAGACCCAGTACTTC.